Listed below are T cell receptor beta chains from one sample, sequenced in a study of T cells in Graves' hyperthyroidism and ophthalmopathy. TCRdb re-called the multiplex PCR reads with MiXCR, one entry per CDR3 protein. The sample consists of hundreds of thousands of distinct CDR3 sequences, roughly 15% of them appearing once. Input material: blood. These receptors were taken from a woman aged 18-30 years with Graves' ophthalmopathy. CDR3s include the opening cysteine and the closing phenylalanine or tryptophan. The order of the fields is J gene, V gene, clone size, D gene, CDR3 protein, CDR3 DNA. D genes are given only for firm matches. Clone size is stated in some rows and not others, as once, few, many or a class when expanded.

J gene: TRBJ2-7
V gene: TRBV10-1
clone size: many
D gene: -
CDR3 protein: CASSENSSYEQYF
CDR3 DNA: TGCGCCAGCAGTGAAAACAGCTCCTACGAGCAGTACTTC

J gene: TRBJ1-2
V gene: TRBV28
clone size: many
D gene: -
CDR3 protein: CASSSTGARAGYTF
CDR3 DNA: TGTGCCAGCAGTTCCACGGGCGCCAGGGCTGGCTACACCTTC

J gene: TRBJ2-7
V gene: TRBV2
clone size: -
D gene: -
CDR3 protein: CASSRPQTVYEQYF
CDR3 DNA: TGTGCCAGCAGTCGACCTCAGACAGTATACGAGCAGTACTTC

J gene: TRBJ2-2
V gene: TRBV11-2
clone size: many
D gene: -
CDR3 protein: CASSLINTGELFF
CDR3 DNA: TGTGCCAGCAGCCTGATAAACACCGGGGAGCTGTTTTTT

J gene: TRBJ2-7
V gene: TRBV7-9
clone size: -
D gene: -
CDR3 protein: CASSSGASEQYF
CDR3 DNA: TGTGCCAGCAGCTCAGGGGCCTCCGAGCAGTACTTC

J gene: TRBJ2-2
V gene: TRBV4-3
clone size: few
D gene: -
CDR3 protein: CASSQTSQFTGELFF
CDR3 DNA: TGCGCCAGCAGCCAAACTTCTCAATTCACCGGGGAGCTGTTTTTT

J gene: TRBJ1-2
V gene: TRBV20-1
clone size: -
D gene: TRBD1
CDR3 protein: CSAEDRDGYTF
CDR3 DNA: TGCAGTGCTGAGGACAGGGATGGCTACACCTTC

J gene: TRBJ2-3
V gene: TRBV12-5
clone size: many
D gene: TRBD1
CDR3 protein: CASGLTLTGSTDTQYF
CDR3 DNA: TGTGCTAGTGGTTTGACTCTGACAGGGAGCACAGATACGCAGTATTTT

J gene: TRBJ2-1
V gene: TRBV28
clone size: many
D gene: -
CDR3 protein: CASSLLLSYNEQFF
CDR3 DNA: TGTGCCAGCAGTTTACTGCTCTCCTACAATGAGCAGTTCTTC

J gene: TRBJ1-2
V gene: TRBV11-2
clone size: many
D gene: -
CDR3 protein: CASSLEGSTYGYTF
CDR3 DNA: TGTGCCAGCAGCTTAGAAGGGTCGACCTATGGCTACACCTTC

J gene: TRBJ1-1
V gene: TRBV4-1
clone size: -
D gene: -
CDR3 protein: CASSQIWGSYTEAFF
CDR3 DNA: TGCGCCAGCAGCCAAATATGGGGGTCCTACACTGAAGCTTTCTTT

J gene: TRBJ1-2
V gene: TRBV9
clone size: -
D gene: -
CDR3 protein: CASSVVPGFPGYTF
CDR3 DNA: TGTGCCAGCAGCGTAGTTCCCGGGTTTCCTGGCTACACCTTC

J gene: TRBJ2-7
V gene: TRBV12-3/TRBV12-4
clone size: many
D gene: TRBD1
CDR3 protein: CASTPGVGTELYEQYF
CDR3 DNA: TGTGCCAGCACTCCCGGTGTGGGGACAGAACTTTACGAGCAGTACTTC

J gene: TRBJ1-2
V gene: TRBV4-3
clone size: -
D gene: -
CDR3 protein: CASSHLGGENYGYTF
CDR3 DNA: TGCGCCAGCAGCCACCTAGGGGGAGAGAACTATGGCTACACCTTC

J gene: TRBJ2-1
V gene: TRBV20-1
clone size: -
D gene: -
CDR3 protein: CSAQDRGGNEQFF
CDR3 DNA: TGCAGTGCACAGGACAGAGGAGGCAATGAGCAGTTCTTC

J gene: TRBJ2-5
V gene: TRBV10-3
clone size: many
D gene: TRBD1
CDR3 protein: CAISETGTVAQETQYF
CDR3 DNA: TGTGCCATCAGTGAAACCGGGACAGTGGCCCAAGAGACCCAGTACTTC

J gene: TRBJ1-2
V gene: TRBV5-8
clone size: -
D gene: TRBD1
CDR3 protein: CASSLWTGGFNGYTF
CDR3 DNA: TGTGCCAGCAGCTTATGGACAGGGGGCTTCAATGGCTACACCTTC

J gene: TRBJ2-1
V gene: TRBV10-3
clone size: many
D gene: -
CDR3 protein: CASGTDFYNEQFF
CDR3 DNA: TGTGCCAGCGGGACAGACTTTTACAATGAGCAGTTCTTC

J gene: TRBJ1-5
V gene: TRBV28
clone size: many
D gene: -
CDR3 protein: CASSSTVDQPQHF
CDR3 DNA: TGTGCCAGCAGCTCAACAGTGGATCAGCCCCAGCATTTT

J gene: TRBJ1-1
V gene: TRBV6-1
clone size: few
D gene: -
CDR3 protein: CASSEWEGRNTEAFF
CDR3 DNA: TGTGCCAGCAGTGAATGGGAGGGCAGGAACACTGAAGCTTTCTTT

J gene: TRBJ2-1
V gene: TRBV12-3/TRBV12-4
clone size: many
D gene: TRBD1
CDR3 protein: CASSFSGQGVNEQFF
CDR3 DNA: TGTGCCAGCAGTTTTTCGGGACAGGGAGTAAATGAGCAGTTCTTC

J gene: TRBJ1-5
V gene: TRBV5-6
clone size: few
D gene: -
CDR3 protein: CASSLVGAVAEPQHF
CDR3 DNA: TGTGCCAGCAGCTTGGTTGGGGCGGTCGCCGAGCCCCAGCATTTT

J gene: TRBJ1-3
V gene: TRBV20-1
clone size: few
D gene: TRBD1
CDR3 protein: CSAPPRDRRNTIYF
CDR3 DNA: TGCAGTGCTCCTCCGCGGGACAGACGAAACACCATATATTTT

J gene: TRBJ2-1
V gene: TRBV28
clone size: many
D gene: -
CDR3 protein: CASSSGTGRHNEQFF
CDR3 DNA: TGTGCCAGCAGTAGCGGGACAGGAAGACACAATGAGCAGTTCTTC

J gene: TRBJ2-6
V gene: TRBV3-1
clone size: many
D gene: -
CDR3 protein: CASALEGFSGANVLTF
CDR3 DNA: TGTGCCAGCGCCCTCGAGGGCTTCTCTGGGGCCAACGTCCTGACTTTC

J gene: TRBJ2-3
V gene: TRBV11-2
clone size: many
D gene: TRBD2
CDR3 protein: CASSLAGGPADTQYF
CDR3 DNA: TGTGCCAGCAGCTTGGCGGGGGGGCCCGCAGATACGCAGTATTTT

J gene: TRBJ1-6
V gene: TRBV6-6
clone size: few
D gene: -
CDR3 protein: CASSYSIPPYRSPLHF
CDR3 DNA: TGTGCCAGCAGTTACTCTATCCCCCCCTACAGATCACCCCTCCACTTT

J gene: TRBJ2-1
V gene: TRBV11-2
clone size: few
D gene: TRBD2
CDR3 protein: CASSLGLAGIIF
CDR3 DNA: TGTGCCAGCAGCTTAGGACTAGCGGGGATTATCTTC

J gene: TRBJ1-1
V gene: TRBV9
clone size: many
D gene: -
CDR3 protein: CASSAKFSGENTEAFF
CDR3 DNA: TGTGCCAGCAGCGCCAAGTTCTCGGGGGAAAACACTGAAGCTTTCTTT

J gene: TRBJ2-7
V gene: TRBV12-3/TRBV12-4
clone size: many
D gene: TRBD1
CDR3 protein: CASSGTGGSGEQYF
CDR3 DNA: TGTGCCAGCAGCGGGACAGGGGGTAGTGGGGAGCAGTACTTC

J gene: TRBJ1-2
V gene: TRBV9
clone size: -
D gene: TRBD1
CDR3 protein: CASSPADRGQGYTF
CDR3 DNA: TGTGCCAGCAGCCCAGCCGACAGGGGGCAGGGCTACACCTTC

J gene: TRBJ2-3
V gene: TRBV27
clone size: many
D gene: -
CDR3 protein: CASRLLSRTDTQYF
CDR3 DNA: TGTGCCAGCAGGCTACTTAGCCGCACAGATACGCAGTATTTT

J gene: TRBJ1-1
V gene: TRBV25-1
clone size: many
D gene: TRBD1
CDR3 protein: CASSEKGGDTEAFF
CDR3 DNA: TGTGCCAGCAGTGAAAAAGGGGGCGACACTGAAGCTTTCTTT

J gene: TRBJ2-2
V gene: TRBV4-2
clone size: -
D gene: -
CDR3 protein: CASSQVNSGIANTGELFF
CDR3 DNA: TGTGCCAGCAGCCAAGTGAATAGCGGAATAGCGAACACCGGGGAGCTGTTTTTT

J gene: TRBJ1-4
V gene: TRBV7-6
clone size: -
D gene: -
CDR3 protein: CASSLWLGLEATNEKLFF
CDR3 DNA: TGTGCCAGCAGCTTATGGCTTGGCCTAGAAGCAACTAATGAAAAACTGTTTTTT

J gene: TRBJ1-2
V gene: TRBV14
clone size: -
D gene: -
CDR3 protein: CASSPWIGGTSLGANYGYTF
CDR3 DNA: TGTGCCAGCAGCCCATGGATTGGAGGGACGTCGTTAGGAGCGAACTATGGCTACACCTTC

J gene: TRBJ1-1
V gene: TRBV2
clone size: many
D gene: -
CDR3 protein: CASSEEVGPPEAFF
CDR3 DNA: TGTGCCAGCAGTGAGGAAGTGGGTCCGCCGGAAGCTTTCTTT

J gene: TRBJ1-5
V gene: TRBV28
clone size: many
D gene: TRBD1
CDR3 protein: CASSQTGPRSSNQPQHF
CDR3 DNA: TGTGCCAGCAGTCAGACAGGGCCGAGGTCCAGCAATCAGCCCCAGCATTTT

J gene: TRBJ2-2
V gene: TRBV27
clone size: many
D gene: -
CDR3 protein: CASSSGGANTGELFF
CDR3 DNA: TGTGCCAGCAGTTCAGGAGGGGCGAACACCGGGGAGCTGTTTTTT

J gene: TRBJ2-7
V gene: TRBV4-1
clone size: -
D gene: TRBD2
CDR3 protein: CASSQAPGLGSYEQYF
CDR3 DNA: TGCGCCAGCAGCCAAGCTCCCGGACTAGGCTCCTACGAGCAGTACTTC

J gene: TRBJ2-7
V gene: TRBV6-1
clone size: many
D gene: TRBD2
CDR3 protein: CASSETSGSSYEQYF
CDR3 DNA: TGTGCCAGCAGCGAAACTAGCGGGAGCTCCTACGAGCAGTACTTC

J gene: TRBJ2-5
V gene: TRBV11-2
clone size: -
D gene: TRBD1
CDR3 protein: CASSWDRASQETQYF
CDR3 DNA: TGTGCCAGCAGCTGGGACAGGGCCTCCCAAGAGACCCAGTACTTC

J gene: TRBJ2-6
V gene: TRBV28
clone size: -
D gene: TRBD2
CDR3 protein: CASSLGGAGGANVLTF
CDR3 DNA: TGTGCCAGCAGTTTGGGAGGGGCTGGCGGGGCCAACGTCCTGACTTTC

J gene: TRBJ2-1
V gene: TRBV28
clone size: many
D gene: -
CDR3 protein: CASSLTPSYNEQFF
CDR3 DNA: TGTGCCAGCAGTTTAACCCCCTCCTACAATGAGCAGTTCTTC

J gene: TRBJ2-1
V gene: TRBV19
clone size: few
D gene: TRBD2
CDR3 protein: CASSSGGANEQFF
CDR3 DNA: TGTGCCAGTAGTAGCGGGGGGGCCAATGAGCAGTTCTTC

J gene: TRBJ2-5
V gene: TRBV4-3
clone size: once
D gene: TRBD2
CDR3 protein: CASSQSGLAGGTETQYF
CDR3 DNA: TGCGCCAGCAGCCAATCTGGACTAGCGGGAGGGACGGAGACCCAGTACTTC

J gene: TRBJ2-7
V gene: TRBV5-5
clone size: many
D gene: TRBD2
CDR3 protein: CASSLGLAVPYEQYF
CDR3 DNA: TGTGCCAGCAGCTTGGGACTAGCGGTCCCCTACGAGCAGTACTTC

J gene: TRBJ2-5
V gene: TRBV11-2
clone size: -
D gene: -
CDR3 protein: CASSLWSSLETQYF
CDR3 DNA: TGTGCCAGCAGCTTGTGGTCTAGCTTAGAGACCCAGTACTTC

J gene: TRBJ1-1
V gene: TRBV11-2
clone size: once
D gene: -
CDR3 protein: CASSFPGHAFF
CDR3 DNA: TGTGCCAGCAGTTTTCCGGGCCACGCTTTCTTT

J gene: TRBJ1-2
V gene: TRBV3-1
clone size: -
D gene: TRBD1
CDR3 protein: CASSSRGTGIGYTF
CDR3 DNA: TGTGCCAGCAGCTCTCGAGGGACAGGGATTGGCTACACCTTC

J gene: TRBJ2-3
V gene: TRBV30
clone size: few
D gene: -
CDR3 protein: CAWSGPSVTDTQYF
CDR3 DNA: TGTGCCTGGAGTGGCCCTAGCGTAACAGATACGCAGTATTTT

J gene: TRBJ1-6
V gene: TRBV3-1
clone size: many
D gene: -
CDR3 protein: CASSPREWRNSPLHF
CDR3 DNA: TGTGCCAGCAGCCCTCGGGAGTGGAGAAATTCACCCCTCCACTTT

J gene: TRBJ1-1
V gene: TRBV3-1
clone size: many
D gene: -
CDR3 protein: CASSPGVSEAFF
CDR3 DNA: TGTGCCAGCAGCCCGGGAGTTTCTGAAGCTTTCTTT

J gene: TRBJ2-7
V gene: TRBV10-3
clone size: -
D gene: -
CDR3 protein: CAIRDGAYEQYF
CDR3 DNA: TGTGCCATCCGGGACGGTGCCTACGAGCAGTACTTC

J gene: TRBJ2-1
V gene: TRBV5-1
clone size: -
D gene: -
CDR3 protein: CASSFRPQGRAMDNEQFF
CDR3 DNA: TGCGCCAGCAGCTTCCGACCCCAGGGAAGGGCAATGGACAATGAGCAGTTCTTC

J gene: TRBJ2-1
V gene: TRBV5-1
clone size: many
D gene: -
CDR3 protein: CASSFSGVYNEQFF
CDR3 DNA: TGCGCCAGCAGCTTCTCGGGGGTATACAATGAGCAGTTCTTC

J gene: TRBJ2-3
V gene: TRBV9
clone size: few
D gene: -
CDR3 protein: CASSTLGRQGTDTQYF
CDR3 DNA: TGTGCCAGCAGCACCCTCGGACGCCAAGGCACAGATACGCAGTATTTT

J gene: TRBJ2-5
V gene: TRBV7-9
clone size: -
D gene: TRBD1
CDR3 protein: CASSPQGAQTQYF
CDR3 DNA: TGTGCCAGCAGCCCACAGGGGGCGCAGACCCAGTACTTC

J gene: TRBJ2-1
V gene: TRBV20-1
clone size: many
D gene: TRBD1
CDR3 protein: CSARGMARTGGTSYNEQFF
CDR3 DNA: TGCAGTGCTAGAGGTATGGCGCGGACAGGGGGGACGTCCTACAATGAGCAGTTCTTC